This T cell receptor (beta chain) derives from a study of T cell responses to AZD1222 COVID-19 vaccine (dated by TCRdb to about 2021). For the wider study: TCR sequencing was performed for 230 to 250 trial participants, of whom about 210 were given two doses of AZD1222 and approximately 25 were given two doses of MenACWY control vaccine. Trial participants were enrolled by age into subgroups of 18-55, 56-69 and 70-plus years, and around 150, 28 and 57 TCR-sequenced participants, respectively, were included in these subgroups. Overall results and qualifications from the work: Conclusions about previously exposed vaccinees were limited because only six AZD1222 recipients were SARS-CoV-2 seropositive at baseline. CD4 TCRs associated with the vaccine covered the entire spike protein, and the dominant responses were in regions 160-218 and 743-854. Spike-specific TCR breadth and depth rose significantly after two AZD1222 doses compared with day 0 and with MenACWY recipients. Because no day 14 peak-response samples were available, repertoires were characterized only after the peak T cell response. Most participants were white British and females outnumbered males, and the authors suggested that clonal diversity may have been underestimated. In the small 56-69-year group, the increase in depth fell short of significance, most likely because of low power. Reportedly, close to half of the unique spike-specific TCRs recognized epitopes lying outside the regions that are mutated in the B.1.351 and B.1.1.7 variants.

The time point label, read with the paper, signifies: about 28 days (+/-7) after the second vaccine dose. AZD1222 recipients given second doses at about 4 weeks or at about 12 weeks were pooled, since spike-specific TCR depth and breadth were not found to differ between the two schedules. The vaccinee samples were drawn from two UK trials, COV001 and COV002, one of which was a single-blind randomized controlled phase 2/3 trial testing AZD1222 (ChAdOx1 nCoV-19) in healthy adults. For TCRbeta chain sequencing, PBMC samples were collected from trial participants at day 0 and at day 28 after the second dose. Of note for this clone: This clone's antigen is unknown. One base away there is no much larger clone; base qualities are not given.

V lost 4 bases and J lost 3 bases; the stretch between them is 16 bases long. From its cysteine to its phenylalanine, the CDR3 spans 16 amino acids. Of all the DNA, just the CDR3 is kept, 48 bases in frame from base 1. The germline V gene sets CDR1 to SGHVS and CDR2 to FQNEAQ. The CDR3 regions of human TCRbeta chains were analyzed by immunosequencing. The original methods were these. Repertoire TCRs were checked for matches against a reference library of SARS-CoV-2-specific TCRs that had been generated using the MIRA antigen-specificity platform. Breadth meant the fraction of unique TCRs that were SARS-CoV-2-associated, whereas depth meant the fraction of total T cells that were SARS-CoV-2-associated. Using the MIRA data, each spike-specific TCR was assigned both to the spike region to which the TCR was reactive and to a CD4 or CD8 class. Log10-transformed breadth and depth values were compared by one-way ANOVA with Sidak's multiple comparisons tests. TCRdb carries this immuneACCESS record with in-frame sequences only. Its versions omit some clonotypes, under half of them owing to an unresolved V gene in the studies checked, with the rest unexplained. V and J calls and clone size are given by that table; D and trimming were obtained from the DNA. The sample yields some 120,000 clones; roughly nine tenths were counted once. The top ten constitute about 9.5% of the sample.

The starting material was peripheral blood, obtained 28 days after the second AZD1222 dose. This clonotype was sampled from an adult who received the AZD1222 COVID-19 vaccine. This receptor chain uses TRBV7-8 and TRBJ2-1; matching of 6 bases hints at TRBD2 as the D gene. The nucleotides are TGTGCCAGCAGCTCCCCTAGCGCCAAAAACTACAATGAGCAGTTCTTC. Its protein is CASSSPSAKNYNEQFF.